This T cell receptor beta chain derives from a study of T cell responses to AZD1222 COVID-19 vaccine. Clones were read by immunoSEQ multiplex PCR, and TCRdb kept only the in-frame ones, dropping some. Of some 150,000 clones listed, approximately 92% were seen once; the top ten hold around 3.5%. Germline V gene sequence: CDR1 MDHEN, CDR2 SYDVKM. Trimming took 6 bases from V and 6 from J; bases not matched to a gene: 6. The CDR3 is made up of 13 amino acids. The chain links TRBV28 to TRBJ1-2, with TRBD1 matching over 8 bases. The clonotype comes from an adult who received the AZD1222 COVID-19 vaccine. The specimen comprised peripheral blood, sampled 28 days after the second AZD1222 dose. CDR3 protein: CASSLGQADGYTF. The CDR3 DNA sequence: TGTGCCAGCAGCTTGGGACAGGCAGATGGCTACACCTTC.